A single sample is the source of the 26 T cell receptor beta chains below, sequenced in a study of neurological immune-mediated disorders. TCRdb re-analysed the 5' RACE reads in MiXCR, keeping a single row per CDR3 protein. The repertoire holds some 50,000 distinct CDR3 sequences, with roughly 26% as singletons. Specimen: PBMCs. The receptor source for this set is a woman between 70 and 85 years old in good health.

The table lists this clonotype with many counts. The chain is built from TRBV6-6 and TRBJ2-1, with 7 positions matching TRBD2. From germline, CDR1 is MNHNY and CDR2 SVGAGI (reference sequence). Trimming removed 8 bases from V and 7 bases from J; junction bases left unmatched: 11. This CDR3 is built from 14 residues. CDR3 bases: TGTGCCAGCGTTTCCCTTGGACTAGATAATGAGCAGTTCTTC. Residues: CASVSLGLDNEQFF.

The J gene is TRBJ2-2, the V gene TRBV29-1; D is undetermined. Germline-derived CDR1 and CDR2 are SQVTM and ANQGSEA. Trimming removed 1 base from V and 3 bases from J, with 9 bases in between. The CDR3 is made up of 14 amino acids. This chain's CDR3 is CSVEGVTHTGELFF. CDR3 in DNA: TGCAGCGTTGAAGGGGTCACCCACACCGGGGAGCTGTTTTTT.

At least ten counts were recorded for this clonotype. The chain has TRBV3-1 and TRBJ1-6, with TRBD1 matching 8 bases. From germline, CDR1 is LGHDT and CDR2 YNNKEL (reference sequence). The CDR3 runs 15 residues. The J segment lost 8 bases and the V segment lost 1 base, leaving 4 bases of the junction unmatched. CDR3 in DNA: TGTGCCAGCAGCCAAGGGGACAGGCTGTATTCACCCCTCCACTTT. Encoded protein: CASSQGDRLYSPLHF. Complete variable domain (other parts from reference TRBV3-1 and TRBJ1-6): DTAVSQTPKYLVTQMGNDKSIKCEQNLGHDTMYWYKQDSKKFLKIMFSYNNKELIINETVPNRFSPKSPDKAHLNLHINSLELGDSAVYFCASSQGDRLYSPLHFGNGTRLTVT.

This clonotype was recorded many times. The chain links TRBV9 to TRBJ2-7, with TRBD2 as a possible D gene (5 bases). Trimming took off 1 base at V and 6 bases at J, with 11 bases between the two ends. This CDR3 is 13 amino acids long. Germline assignment: CDR1 SGDLS and CDR2 YYNGEE. CDR3 bases: TGTGCCAGCAGCGTACTGGGGAGTGGCGAGCAGTACTTC. Protein product: CASSVLGSGEQYF.

This clonotype was counted ten times or more. In nucleotides, the CDR3 is TGCGCCAGCAGCTTGGCTGGTCCTCAAGAGACCCAGTACTTC. Translating gives CASSLAGPQETQYF. This chain uses TRBV5-1 with TRBJ2-5; D gene uncertain. Germline lookup yields CDR1 SGHRS and CDR2 YFSETQ. Trimming pared 0 bases from V and 2 bases from J, leaving 8 bases between. The CDR3 contains 14 residues.

At least ten counts were recorded for this clonotype. The V and J genes are TRBV10-3 and TRBJ1-5; no clear D gene. The germline V gene has CDR1 ENHRY and CDR2 SYGVKD. V gave up 3 bases and J gave up 7 bases, with 13 bases separating them. The CDR3 covers 14 residues. The CDR3 bases are TGTGCCATCAGTGAAAGGGTTGGTTCGCAGCCCCAGCATTTT. It codes for CAISERVGSQPQHF.

Regarding this clonotype: Possible read error: a much larger clone is one base away. The chain is built from TRBV10-3 and TRBJ2-1; the D gene is possibly TRBD2 (5 bases). The germline gives CDR1 ENHRY, CDR2 SYGVKD. CDR3 size: 16 residues. Trimming left V 3 bases short and J 2 bases short, with 14 bases between. The CDR3 bases are TGTGCCATCAGTGACCAAGAGCTGGAGGCCTACAATGAGCAGTTCTTC. It encodes CAISDQELEAYNEQFF.

This clonotype turned up a few times. The V gene is TRBV7-8, the J gene TRBJ2-3; maybe TRBD1 (5 bases). Germline V lookup: CDR1 SGHVS, CDR2 FQNEAQ. The CDR3 runs 12 residues. Deletions cut 8 bases from V and 3 bases from J, with 9 bases between. CDR3 in amino acids: CASARDTDTQYF. CDR3 coding DNA: TGTGCCAGCGCCAGGGATACAGATACGCAGTATTTT.

This clonotype has a count of ten or more. The J gene is TRBJ1-2, the V gene TRBV5-1, with 10 bases matching TRBD1. Trimming at V came to 4 bases and at J to 8 bases, leaving 5 bases not matched to a gene. The CDR3 length is 13 residues. The V gene's germline CDR1 is SGHRS and CDR2 YFSETQ. CDR3 amino acids: CASSDGTGEGYTF. In DNA form, the CDR3 reads TGCGCCAGCAGCGACGGGACAGGGGAAGGCTACACCTTC.

Ten or more counts support this clonotype. CDR3 sequence: CASSLGVASNTGELFF. CDR3 in DNA: TGCGCCAGCAGCTTGGGGGTGGCCTCGAACACCGGGGAGCTGTTTTTT. The gene calls are TRBV5-1 and TRBJ2-2, with D unclear. Between the trimmed V and J ends, which lost 0 bases and 0 bases, there was a span of 9 bases. This CDR3 is built from 16 residues. From germline, CDR1 is SGHRS and CDR2 YFSETQ.

This clonotype was picked up many times. This chain uses TRBV29-1 with TRBJ2-3; D possibly uses TRBD1 or TRBD2 (5 bases each). This CDR3 region has 14 residues. Germline V gives CDR1 SQVTM, CDR2 ANQGSEA. V lost 6 bases to trimming and J lost 4 bases, with 17 bases between them. CDR3: CSVSDGGSADTQYF. CDR3 bases: TGCAGCGTCTCCGATGGGGGTTCTGCAGATACGCAGTATTTT.

Many counts were recorded for this clonotype. The chain uses TRBV10-2 and TRBJ2-7; 9 positions match TRBD2. The CDR3 runs to 15 residues. V shed 3 bases, J shed 6 bases, and the junction held 9 bases outside the gene matches. The germline V gene has CDR1 WSHSY and CDR2 SAAADI. CDR3 sequence (DNA): TGCGCCAGCAGTGATGGGGTAGCGGGAGAGAGCGAGCAGTACTTC. This codes for CASSDGVAGESEQYF.

By share of the sample, this clonotype is medium-sized (0.01 to 0.1%). This rearrangement joins TRBV29-1 to TRBJ1-2; possibly TRBD1 for D (5 bases). Germline CDR1 SQVTM, CDR2 ANQGSEA. CDR3 length: 18 residues. Trimming stripped 1 base from V and 7 bases from J, with 28 bases between. CDR3 residues: CSVEARGPRGRMNGGYTF. The CDR3, as DNA: TGCAGCGTTGAAGCGCGCGGACCGCGGGGCAGGATGAATGGTGGCTACACCTTC.

This clonotype has more than one count but fewer than ten. For the CDR3, the DNA is TGTGCCAGCAGCTTAACGGTTTACAATGAGCAGTTCTTC. Protein sequence: CASSLTVYNEQFF. V usage is TRBV7-9 and J usage is TRBJ2-1; the D is unclear. Germline assignment: CDR1 SEHNR and CDR2 FQNEAQ (reference sequence). The ends were cut back, 2 bases at V and 4 bases at J, with 6 bases in the middle. The CDR3 has 13 amino acids.

In this sample, this clonotype turned up many times. The J gene is TRBJ1-2, the V gene TRBV7-2, with D hard to call. The CDR3 runs 16 residues. V was cut by 3 bases and J by 6 bases, with 20 bases left in between. The germline V gene has CDR1 SGHTA and CDR2 FQGNSA. The CDR3 DNA reads as TGTGCCAGCAGCTTGTCTCGATTCGGACGGCTACATGGCTACACCTTC. Encoded protein: CASSLSRFGRLHGYTF.

This chain connects TRBV9 to TRBJ1-1; TRBD1 matches 8 bases. V gave up 0 bases and J gave up 0 bases; unmatched junction bases: 10. There are 18 residues in the CDR3. Germline CDR1 is SGDLS and CDR2 is YYNGEE. The CDR3 nucleotides read TGTGCCAGCAGCGTAGCCCCAGGGGGCCTAAGAATGAACACTGAAGCTTTCTTT. Translated: CASSVAPGGLRMNTEAFF.

The table lists this clonotype with a few counts. The CDR3 bases are TGTGCCAGCTCACCCACGACAGGGGTGAACTATGGCTACACCTTC. Protein: CASSPTTGVNYGYTF. J is TRBJ1-2 and V is TRBV18; TRBD1 matches 8 bases. Germline CDR1 reads KGHSH; CDR2 reads LQKENI. CDR3 length: 15 residues. The V gene end was trimmed by 3 bases and the J gene end by 2 bases; junction bases not matched to a gene: 5.

V gene TRBV3-1 combines with J gene TRBJ2-6; D gene ambiguous. Per the germline V gene, CDR1 is LGHDT and CDR2 is YNNKEL (reference sequence). V was shortened by 4 bases and J by 2 bases, with 18 bases between the two germline ends. CDR3 length equals 18 residues. CDR3 DNA: TGTGCCAGCAGCCCCCGCCTGGCATTCGCCGCTGGGGCCAACGTCCTGACTTTC. Translated: CASSPRLAFAAGANVLTF.

The V call is TRBV7-8, the J call TRBJ1-2, with TRBD1 matching over 10 bases. CDR1 and CDR2 from the germline V gene are SGHVS and FQNEAQ. The CDR3 extends over 16 amino acids. V shed 5 bases, J shed 4 bases, and the junction held 10 bases outside the gene matches. CDR3 bases: TGTGCCAGCAGCCCTTCATCCGGGACAGGGGTCTATGGCTACACCTTC. Residues: CASSPSSGTGVYGYTF.

This clonotype showed up many times. The rearrangement joins TRBV29-1 to TRBJ1-2; 9 bases fit TRBD1. The trim removed 3 bases at V and 4 bases at J, leaving 3 bases unmatched. The V gene's germline CDR1 is SQVTM and CDR2 ANQGSEA. The CDR3 runs to 13 residues. The CDR3 here is CSVEGQGVYGYTF. In DNA, the CDR3 is TGCAGCGTTGAGGGACAGGGAGTCTATGGCTACACCTTC.

This chain links TRBV6-5 with TRBJ2-6; D is unresolved. The CDR3 spans 13 residues. In germline, CDR1 is MNHEY, CDR2 SVGAGI. Trimming pared 7 bases from V and 0 bases from J, leaving 4 bases between. The CDR3 nucleotides read TGTGCCAGCACAATCTCTGGGGCCAACGTCCTGACTTTC. This sequence encodes CASTISGANVLTF.

This clonotype was counted many times. The genes are TRBV5-1 and TRBJ2-5, with D tentatively TRBD1 or TRBD2 (6 bases each). V shed 6 bases and J shed 2 bases, with 14 bases lying between them. Germline V gene data show CDR1 as SGHRS and CDR2 as YFSETQ. The CDR3 is 14 residues long. This chain's CDR3 is CASTLQGGQETQYF. CDR3 nucleotide sequence: TGCGCCAGCACCCTACAGGGAGGACAAGAGACCCAGTACTTC.

This clonotype was detected ten times or more. This chain uses TRBV6-5 with TRBJ1-6; D is uncertain. Looked up from germline, CDR1 is MNHEY and CDR2 is SVGAGI. There are 15 residues in the CDR3. The V gene lost 2 bases and the J gene lost 4 bases, with 9 bases spanning the gap. The CDR3 sequence: CASSYRGRYNSPLHF. CDR3 DNA: TGTGCCAGCAGTTACCGAGGACGGTATAATTCACCCCTCCACTTT.

This clonotype came up many times. The genes are TRBV12-3 or TRBV12-4 and TRBJ1-4; TRBD1 matches 9 bases. The CDR3 covers 13 residues. V shed 5 bases and J 8 bases; nucleotides not matched to a gene: 3. CDR3 amino acids: CASSNRGQEKLFF. The CDR3 nucleotides read TGTGCCAGCAGTAACAGGGGGCAGGAAAAACTGTTTTTT.

This clonotype came up many times. The chain has TRBV4-2 and TRBJ1-2, with D perhaps TRBD1 (6 bases). The CDR3 covers 13 residues. V lost 1 base to trimming and J lost 8 bases, with 11 bases between them. Germline V gives CDR1 LGHNA, CDR2 YNFKEQ. In DNA form, the CDR3 reads TGTGCCAGCAGCCAAGGGGGGCGATCAGGCTACACCTTC. It specifies CASSQGGRSGYTF.

J is TRBJ2-3 and V is TRBV6-5, with TRBD2 matching 13 bases. V gave up 6 bases and J gave up 1 base; unmatched junction bases: 4. Germline V gene lookup returns CDR1 MNHEY and CDR2 SVGAGI. This CDR3 spans 16 amino acids. The DNA for the CDR3 is TGTGCCAGCAGAGGACTAGCGGGGGACCGCACAGATACGCAGTATTTT. Its translation: CASRGLAGDRTDTQYF.